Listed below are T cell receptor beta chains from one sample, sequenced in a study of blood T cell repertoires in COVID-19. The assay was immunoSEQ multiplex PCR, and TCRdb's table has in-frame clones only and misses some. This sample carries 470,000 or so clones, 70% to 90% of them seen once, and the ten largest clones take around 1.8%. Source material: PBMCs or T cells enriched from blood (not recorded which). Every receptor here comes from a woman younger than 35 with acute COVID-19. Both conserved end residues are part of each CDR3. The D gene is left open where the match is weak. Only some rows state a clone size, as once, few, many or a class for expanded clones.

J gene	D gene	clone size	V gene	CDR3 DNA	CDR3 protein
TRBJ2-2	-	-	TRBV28	TGTGCCAGCAGTTTAGAGGGGAACACCGGGGAGCTGTTTTTT	CASSLEGNTGELFF
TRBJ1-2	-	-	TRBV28	TGTGCCAGCAGCCTTACCCCTTCGACAGCAGGTGGCTACACCTTC	CASSLTPSTAGGYTF
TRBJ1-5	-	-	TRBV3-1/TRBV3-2	TGTGCCAGCAGCCAAAGCGGGGGACAGCCCCAGCATTTT	CASSQSGGQPQHF
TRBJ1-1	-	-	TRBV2	TGTGCCAGCATCGGACAGAAAGGAATGGGCACTGAAGCTTTCTTT	CASIGQKGMGTEAFF
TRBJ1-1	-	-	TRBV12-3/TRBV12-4	TGTGCCAGCAGGGCCTTGCAGGGAGAAGCTTTCTTT	CASRALQGEAFF
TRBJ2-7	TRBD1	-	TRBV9	TGTGCCAGCAGCACCACGACAGGGGGAAACGAGCAGTACTTC	CASSTTTGGNEQYF
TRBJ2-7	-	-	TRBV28	TGTGCCAGCACAAACGGGGGGCACTCCTACGAGCAGTACTTC	CASTNGGHSYEQYF
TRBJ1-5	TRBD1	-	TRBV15	TGTGCCACCAGCAGAGAAAGTTCGGACAGGGATAGCAATCAGCCCCAGCATTTT	CATSRESSDRDSNQPQHF
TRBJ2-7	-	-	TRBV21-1	TGTGCCAGCAGCAATGCGGAACTAGCTGTGTACGAGCAGTACTTC	CASSNAELAVYEQYF
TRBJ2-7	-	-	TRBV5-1	TGCGCCAGCACGGAGCCTTCCTCCTACGAGCAGTACTTC	CASTEPSSYEQYF
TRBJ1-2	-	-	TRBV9	TGTGCCAGCAGCCCTGGAGACGCCTATGGCTACACCTTC	CASSPGDAYGYTF
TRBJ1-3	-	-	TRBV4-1	TGCGCCAGCAGCCAAGATTACGCAGGGCGGAACACCATATATTTT	CASSQDYAGRNTIYF
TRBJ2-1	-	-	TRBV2	TGTGCCAGCAGTGGGAGGGCCAGCTACAATGAGCAGTTCTTC	CASSGRASYNEQFF
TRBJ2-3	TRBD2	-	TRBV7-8	TGTGCCAGCAGCCCCCTGGCTAGCGGGTGGGCAGATACGCAGTATTTT	CASSPLASGWADTQYF
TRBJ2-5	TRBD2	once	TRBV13	TGTGCCAGCAGCCCCCAGACATCGGGGGGGGAAGAGACCCAGTACTTC	CASSPQTSGGEETQYF
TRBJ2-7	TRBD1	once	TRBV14	TGTGCCAGCAGCCTCGACAGGGTTTCCTACGAGCAGTACTTC	CASSLDRVSYEQYF
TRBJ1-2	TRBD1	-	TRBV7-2	TGTGCCAGCAGCTTCGGCACAGGGGATGCTGGCTACACCTTC	CASSFGTGDAGYTF
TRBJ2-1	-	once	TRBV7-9	TGTGCCAGCAGCTTGGGCGAGCAGTTCTTC	CASSLGEQFF
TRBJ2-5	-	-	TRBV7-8	TGTGCCAGCAGCTTAGGGACAGTAGAAGAGACCCAGTACTTC	CASSLGTVEETQYF
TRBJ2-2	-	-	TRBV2	TGTGCCAGCAGTGTTAGTACAGGAGAAGTCGGGGAGCTGTTTTTT	CASSVSTGEVGELFF
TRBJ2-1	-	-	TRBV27	TGTGCCAGTCAAACTAGTTTCCCCTACAATGAGCAGTTCTTC	CASQTSFPYNEQFF
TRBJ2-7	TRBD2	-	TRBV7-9	TGTGCCAGCAGCGGTGGGAGGGAAGGCACCGAGCAGTACTTC	CASSGGREGTEQYF
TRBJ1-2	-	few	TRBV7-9	TGTGCCAGCAGCTTAGCGCACAGTCGGCTCGAAGGCTACACCTTC	CASSLAHSRLEGYTF
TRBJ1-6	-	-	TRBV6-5	TGTGCCAGCAGTTATGGCTTCTCCTATAATTCACCCCTCCACTTT	CASSYGFSYNSPLHF
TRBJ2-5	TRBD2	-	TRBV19	TGTGCCAGTAGACAGGGCGGGGGGGAGACCCAGTACTTC	CASRQGGGETQYF
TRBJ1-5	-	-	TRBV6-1	TGTGCCAGCAGTGAGGGGGGGGTTAGTCAGCCCCAGCATTTT	CASSEGGVSQPQHF
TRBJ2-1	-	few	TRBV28	TGTGCCAGCAGTTTAAGGCGGGGCAGGGGGAGGTATGAGCAGTTCTTC	CASSLRRGRGRYEQFF
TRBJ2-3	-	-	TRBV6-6	TGTGCCAGCAGTTATAATCCCAGGGAATCCACAGATACGCAGTATTTT	CASSYNPRESTDTQYF
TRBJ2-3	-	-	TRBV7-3	TGTGCCAGCAGCCCCGTGTTTGGCCCCACAGATACGCAGTATTTT	CASSPVFGPTDTQYF
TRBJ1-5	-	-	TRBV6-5	TGTGCCAGCAGTTCCAGGGTTAATCAGCCCCAGCATTTT	CASSSRVNQPQHF
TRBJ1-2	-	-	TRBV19	TGTGCCAGGAAACTGGAGGACAGCCAAATATATGGCTACACCTTC	CARKLEDSQIYGYTF
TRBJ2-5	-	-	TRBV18	TGTGCCAGCTCCCCAGTCAATCAAGAGACCCAGTACTTC	CASSPVNQETQYF
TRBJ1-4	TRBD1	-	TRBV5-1	TGCGCCAGCAGCTTGGGTGACAGGGGGGATGAAAAACTGTTTTTT	CASSLGDRGDEKLFF
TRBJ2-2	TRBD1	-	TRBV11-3	TGTGCCAGCAGCTTCGGGCAGGGGGACCGGGCCGGGGAGCTGTTTTTT	CASSFGQGDRAGELFF
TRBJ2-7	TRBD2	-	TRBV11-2	TGTGCCAGCAGCTCCGTGCGGGAGGCGACCCACGAGCAGTACTTC	CASSSVREATHEQYF
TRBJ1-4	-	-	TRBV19	TGTGCCAGTAGTACCCACACTCAGGGTAATGAAAAACTGTTTTTT	CASSTHTQGNEKLFF
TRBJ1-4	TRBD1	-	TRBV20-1	TGCAGTGCGACAGGGAATGAAAAACTGTTTTTT	CSATGNEKLFF